These 29 T cell receptor beta chains originate from one sample sequenced in a study of blood T cell repertoires in COVID-19. The data were produced by immunoSEQ multiplex PCR, yet TCRdb's version contains in-frame clones alone and is incomplete. The sample lists over 100,000 clones, approximately 70% seen once, with 1.9% in the top ten. The sample taken for sequencing was peripheral blood. These receptors originate from a woman between 65 and 79 years old with acute or convalescent COVID-19.

V is TRBV19 and J is TRBJ1-6; the match to TRBD1 covers 8 bases. Germline values: CDR1 LNHDA, CDR2 SQIVND (reference sequence). The J segment lost 6 bases and the V segment lost 6 bases, leaving 4 bases of the junction unmatched. The CDR3 length is 14 residues. Here the CDR3 DNA reads TGTGCCAGTAGAACAACAGGGGGTAATTCACCCCTCCACTTT. As protein: CASRTTGGNSPLHF.

The J gene is TRBJ2-1, the V gene TRBV28; a possible D gene is TRBD2 (6 bases). The germline V gene encodes CDR1 MDHEN and CDR2 SYDVKM. Deletions cut 4 bases from V and 5 bases from J, with 15 bases between. The CDR3 spans 15 residues. CDR3 sequence: CASSSPREADNEQFF. CDR3 bases: TGTGCCAGCAGTTCCCCGAGGGAGGCGGACAATGAGCAGTTCTTC.

The genes are TRBV15 and TRBJ2-4; TRBD2 agrees at 7 bases. There are 14 residues in the CDR3. The germline V gene has CDR1 LNHNV and CDR2 YYDKDF (reference sequence). Trimming at V came to 1 base and at J to 8 bases, leaving 5 bases not matched to a gene. The CDR3 DNA reads TGTGCCACCAGCAGAGCAGGGAGGGAGGACATTCAGTACTTC. Protein: CATSRAGREDIQYF.

This clone was seen a single time. This rearrangement joins TRBV28 to TRBJ2-7, with D unclear. CDR1 is MDHEN, CDR2 SYDVKM, per germline. V was trimmed by 2 bases and J by 4 bases, leaving 9 bases between them. This CDR3 region has 13 residues. CDR3 DNA: TGTGCCAGCAGTTTACCGCATCTATACGAGCAGTACTTC. Its protein product is CASSLPHLYEQYF.

The gene calls are TRBV28 and TRBJ2-7; 8 bases agree with TRBD2. Germline trimming cut 1 base from V and 5 bases from J; bases unmatched to any gene: 10. The CDR3 runs 16 residues. The germline V gene has CDR1 MDHEN and CDR2 SYDVKM. This CDR3 is CASSLSGLVGRDEQYF. Here the CDR3 DNA reads TGTGCCAGCAGTTTATCGGGACTAGTTGGGAGAGACGAGCAGTACTTC.

The rearrangement joins TRBV7-6 to TRBJ2-7, with D perhaps matching TRBD1 (5 bases). Germline assignment: CDR1 SGHVS and CDR2 FNYEAQ. Trimming shortened V by 1 base and J by 2 bases, and 12 bases separated the two germline ends. The CDR3 runs to 15 residues. The CDR3 is CASSLVRGHAYEQYF. In DNA, the CDR3 is TGTGCCAGCAGCTTAGTCCGTGGACATGCCTACGAGCAGTACTTC.

The chain joins TRBV7-9 to TRBJ1-1; possibly TRBD1 for D (5 bases). Germline V gene lookup returns CDR1 SEHNR and CDR2 FQNEAQ (reference sequence). Trimming took off 3 bases at V and 3 bases at J, with 8 bases between the two ends. There are 13 residues in the CDR3. Written as DNA, the CDR3 is TGTGCCAGCAGCTTTCCAGGGCACACTGAAGCTTTCTTT. Its protein is CASSFPGHTEAFF.

The chain has TRBV2 and TRBJ1-6; no reliable D call. V was pared by 3 bases and J by 4 bases, with 4 bases between. The germline CDR1 and CDR2 sequences are SNHLY and FYNNEI. The CDR3 is 13 amino acids. The CDR3 bases are TGTGCCAGCAGTGATCGTTATAATTCACCCCTCCACTTT. Its translation is CASSDRYNSPLHF.

The CDR3 loop reads CASSLGGVILEQFF. CDR3 DNA: TGTGCCAGCAGCTTAGGAGGAGTTATTTTAGAGCAGTTCTTC. The chain carries TRBV7-2 and TRBJ2-1; D not certain. The CDR3 is 14 residues long. The V gene lost 1 base and the J gene lost 10 bases, with 14 bases spanning the gap. Germline loops: CDR1 SGHTA, CDR2 FQGNSA.

This chain's CDR3 is CASSGSGRAVDEQYF. The DNA for the CDR3 is TGTGCCAGCAGTGGTAGCGGGAGGGCCGTAGACGAGCAGTACTTC. The rearrangement uses TRBV25-1 and TRBJ2-7, with 11 bases lining up with TRBD2. After removal of 4 bases from V and 5 bases from J, the junction contained 7 bases not matched to a gene. This CDR3 has 15 residues. The germline V gene has CDR1 MGHDK and CDR2 SYGVNS.

V gene TRBV6-5 combines with J gene TRBJ2-5, with a tentative D call TRBD1 (6 bases). The germline V gene encodes CDR1 MNHEY and CDR2 SVGAGI. CDR3 length: 12 residues. Trimming stripped 3 bases from V and 5 bases from J, with 7 bases between. The CDR3: CASSYRGETQYF. The CDR3, as DNA: TGTGCCAGCAGTTATAGGGGGGAGACCCAGTACTTC.

The chain's CDR3 is CASSQDSRQGGLFF. In nucleotides, the CDR3 is TGTGCCAGCAGCCAAGACTCCAGGCAGGGGGGACTGTTTTTT. The V call is TRBV14, the J call TRBJ1-4; 7 bases fit TRBD1. Germline trimming cut 0 bases from V and 13 bases from J; bases unmatched to any gene: 8. The germline CDR1 and CDR2 sequences are SGHDN and FVKESK. The CDR3 length is 14 residues.

This chain links TRBV7-9 with TRBJ1-3; TRBD1 is a possible D gene (5 bases). V lost 5 bases and J lost 6, with 8 bases in between. From germline, CDR1 is SEHNR and CDR2 FQNEAQ (reference sequence). The CDR3 loop spans 12 amino acids. Here the CDR3 reads CASSLRENTIYF. CDR3 sequence (DNA): TGTGCCAGCAGCCTCAGGGAAAACACCATATATTTT.

The DNA for the CDR3 is TGTGCCAGCAGCCAAGGCGGGGGGGTTAACAATGAGCAGTTCTTC. Its translation: CASSQGGGVNNEQFF. V and J are TRBV3-1 (or the pseudogene TRBV3-2) and TRBJ2-1, with 9 bases that match TRBD2. This CDR3 spans 15 amino acids. J lost 5 bases, V lost 1 base, and 3 bases had no gene match. Germline V gene sequence: CDR1 LGHDT, CDR2 YNNKEL (reference sequence).

The chain joins TRBV5-1 to TRBJ2-5, with a tentative D call TRBD2 (6 bases). Trimming cost V 7 bases and J 2 bases, with 12 bases left between them. Looked up from germline, CDR1 is SGHRS and CDR2 is YFSETQ. The CDR3 consists of 13 residues. The CDR3 region is CASEPGGQETQYF. The CDR3 DNA sequence: TGCGCCAGCGAACCTGGAGGGCAAGAGACCCAGTACTTC. Drawing the rest from reference TRBV5-1 and TRBJ2-5, the complete variable domain is KAGVTQTPRYLIKTRGQQVTLSCSPISGHRSVSWYQQTPGQGLQFLFEYFSETQRNKGNFPGRFSGRQFSNSRSEMNVSTLELGDSALYLCASEPGGQETQYFGPGTRLLVL.

The CDR3 region is CAISFDRETEAFF. Here the CDR3 DNA reads TGTGCCATCAGCTTTGACAGGGAGACTGAAGCTTTCTTT. This chain uses TRBV10-3 with TRBJ1-1, with 7 bases aligning to TRBD1. Germline CDR1 is ENHRY and CDR2 is SYGVKD. Trimming removed 6 bases from V and 5 bases from J; junction bases left unmatched: 6. The CDR3 loop spans 13 amino acids.

Only one count was recorded for this clone. A much larger clone is a single base away; this may be a read error. The chain is built from TRBV7-9 and TRBJ2-1; 9 bases map to TRBD2. The CDR3 sequence is 14 residues long. The germline V gene encodes CDR1 SEHNR and CDR2 FQNEAQ (reference sequence). V was pared by 4 bases and J by 8 bases, with 6 bases of the junction left unmatched. Here the CDR3 reads CASSSDAGGDEQFF. The CDR3 DNA is TGTGCCAGCAGCTCCGACGCGGGGGGGGATGAGCAGTTCTTC.

The chain joins TRBV30 to TRBJ1-2; D is undetermined. The V and J ends lost 2 bases and 4 bases respectively, with 5 bases between them. Germline CDR1 GTSNPN, CDR2 SVGIG (reference sequence). The CDR3 is 11 residues long. CDR3 sequence (DNA): TGTGCCTGGAGTCGCAGCTATGGCTACACCTTC. Protein product: CAWSRSYGYTF.

This chain joins TRBV29-1 and TRBJ1-6; TRBD1 agrees at 7 bases. V trimming: 6 bases; J trimming: 9 bases; junction bases outside the gene matches: 11. The CDR3 loop spans 14 amino acids. Germline CDR1 and CDR2: SQVTM and ANQGSEA. CDR3 in DNA: TGCAGCGTACGGGACAGTCCCTTGGGTTCACCCCTCCACTTT. Its protein is CSVRDSPLGSPLHF.

This sequence joins TRBV7-2 and TRBJ1-1; D not certain. The CDR3 totals 15 residues. With 7 bases removed from V and 5 bases from J, the gap between germline ends came to 20 bases. CDR1 is SGHTA, CDR2 FQGNSA, per germline. The CDR3 DNA is TGTGCCAGCACCTTCCAGGCTGGGCGTGATACTGAAGCTTTCTTT. Encoded protein: CASTFQAGRDTEAFF.

This rearrangement joins TRBV4-2 to TRBJ2-1; 12 bases fit TRBD2. The CDR3 sequence is 17 residues long. Germline values: CDR1 LGHNA, CDR2 YNFKEQ. V shed 3 bases, J shed 2 bases, and the junction held 5 bases outside the gene matches. The chain's CDR3 is CASSHHGLAGPYNEQFF. CDR3 coding DNA: TGTGCCAGCAGCCACCATGGACTAGCGGGGCCCTACAATGAGCAGTTCTTC.

The genes are TRBV5-1 and TRBJ1-4; 12 nucleotides agree with TRBD1. CDR1 and CDR2 from the germline V gene are SGHRS and YFSETQ. The J segment lost 0 bases and the V segment lost 4 bases, leaving 7 bases of the junction unmatched. This CDR3 contains 18 residues. CDR3 nucleotides: TGCGCCAGCAGCGAGGGACAGGGGGCGCGGGCAACTAATGAAAAACTGTTTTTT. Amino acids: CASSEGQGARATNEKLFF.

This rearrangement joins TRBV19 to TRBJ2-1; D is unresolved. Per germline, CDR1 LNHDA and CDR2 SQIVND (reference sequence). The V gene lost 5 bases and the J gene lost 10 bases, with 9 bases spanning the gap. The CDR3 length is 11 residues. The CDR3 DNA follows: TGTGCCAGTAGTTTCTCACAGGAGCAGTTCTTC. It encodes CASSFSQEQFF.

The CDR3 DNA sequence: TGTGCCAGCAGCCTAGGTGTCAGGGCGGGACAGCCCCAGCATTTT. The encoded protein is CASSLGVRAGQPQHF. The chain links TRBV27 to TRBJ1-5, with D perhaps TRBD1 (5 bases). The CDR3 covers 15 residues. Germline V gene data show CDR1 as MNHEY and CDR2 as SMNVEV (reference sequence). V lost 6 bases to trimming and J lost 7 bases, with 19 bases between them.

On this clone itself: This sample also contains other DNA sequences that code for the same CDR3. V is TRBV18 and J is TRBJ2-5; D call uncertain. V was shortened by 0 bases and J by 5 bases, with 7 bases between the two germline ends. The CDR3 is 13 residues long. Germline V gene sequence: CDR1 KGHSH, CDR2 LQKENI. CDR3 sequence reads: CASSPPSSETQYF. In DNA form, the CDR3 reads TGTGCCAGCTCACCACCTTCATCCGAGACCCAGTACTTC. The full variable domain, in which reference TRBV18 and TRBJ2-5 provide the parts outside the CDR3, is NAGVMQNPRHLVRRRGQEARLRCSPMKGHSHVYWYRQLPEEGLKFMVYLQKENIIDESGMPKERFSAEFPKEGPSILRIQQVVRGDSAAYFCASSPPSSETQYFGPGTRLLVL.

This clone turned up a few times. The genes are TRBV27 and TRBJ2-5; D may be TRBD1 (6 bases). V was clipped by 6 bases and J by 0 bases, with 8 bases between them. Germline V lookup: CDR1 MNHEY, CDR2 SMNVEV (reference sequence). This CDR3 comprises 13 residues. The CDR3 nucleotides are TGTGCCAGCAGGGGGGCTGACCAAGAGACCCAGTACTTC. This gives the protein CASRGADQETQYF.

This clone came up a few times. V usage is TRBV7-6 and J usage is TRBJ2-7; 11 bases are a match to TRBD1. Germline CDR1 reads SGHVS; CDR2 reads FNYEAQ. This CDR3 comprises 14 residues. V lost 5 bases to trimming and J lost 6 bases; unmatched junction nucleotides: 6. CDR3 sequence (DNA): TGTGCCAGCAGCCCGGGACAGGGGGTGGGCGAGCAGTACTTC. Its protein is CASSPGQGVGEQYF.

This rearrangement joins TRBV9 to TRBJ2-3; 7 bases line up with TRBD2. Germline CDR1 reads SGDLS; CDR2 reads YYNGEE. This CDR3 is built from 14 residues. V shed 2 bases, J shed 6 bases, and the junction held 6 bases outside the gene matches. This CDR3 reads CASSVSQGGDTQYF. The CDR3 DNA reads TGTGCCAGCAGCGTGAGCCAGGGAGGGGATACGCAGTATTTT.

The chain recombines TRBV30 with TRBJ2-1; D possibly corresponds to TRBD2 (6 bases). With 2 bases removed from V and 3 bases from J, the gap between germline ends came to 17 bases. The CDR3 is made up of 16 amino acids. CDR1 is GTSNPN, CDR2 SVGIG, per germline (reference sequence). In DNA, the CDR3 is TGTGCCTGGAGTCCAACGCGGGGCCACATCTACAATGAGCAGTTCTTC. Translated, it gives CAWSPTRGHIYNEQFF.